Included here is one T cell receptor beta chain sequence, with context. What it binds is not known. This entry belongs to a study of Ad26.COV2.S vaccination and SARS-CoV-2 variants. At the level of the study: Donor got 5x10^10 or 1x10^11 viral particles of Ad26.COV2.S.

Study-level results: The TCR breadth and depth analyses may have produced an underestimate of total T cell responses. Ad26.COV2.S recipients had broader spike-specific TCRs (P = 0.0014).

Profiling relied on immunoSEQ multiplex PCR, and the TCRdb table lists in-frame clones only, not all of them. This sample has about 680,000 clones; around 92% occur once, and the top ten carry 1.5%. Noted treatment: roughly 19 received Ad26.COV2.S at low or high dose, single or two shots; several received placebo; per-sample allocation not given. Vaccine and placebo recipients were sampled on day 63 after the first injection. This adult donor, from Boston, was 18-55 years old. Germline V CDR1 and CDR2: LNHNV, YYDKDF (reference sequence). V shed 3 bases, J shed 3 bases, and the junction held 4 bases outside the gene matches. This CDR3 comprises 15 residues.

V usage is TRBV15 and J usage is TRBJ1-4; 7 nucleotides agree with TRBD1. The TCR originated in a person between 18 and 59 years old who received the Ad26.COV2.S COVID-19 vaccine or a placebo. This specimen was peripheral blood, taken in a trial of Ad26.COV2.S vaccine versus placebo. The chain's CDR3 is CATSREDRSNEKLFF. DNA of the CDR3: TGTGCCACCAGCAGGGAGGACAGGTCTAATGAAAAACTGTTTTTT. The whole variable domain, remainder taken from reference TRBV15 and TRBJ1-4, is DAMVIQNPRYQVTQFGKPVTLSCSQTLNHNVMYWYQQKSSQAPKLLFHYYDKDFNNEADTPDNFQSRRPNTSFCFLDIRSPGLGDTAMYLCATSREDRSNEKLFFGSGTQLSVL.